A single sample is the source of the 11 T cell receptor beta chains below, sequenced in a study of shared clonotypes between healthy human individuals. The method was immunoSEQ multiplex PCR; TCRdb's version includes in-frame clones alone and lacks a portion of them. The sample contains around 1,000,000 clones, roughly 77% of which appear only once. The specimen was memory CD4+ T cells from PBMCs. The subset denotes: CD45RA-negative fraction. All receptors derive from a young man in good health. Some clones in this sample may be carry-over from other donors' samples.

This chain uses TRBV2 with TRBJ2-1; 9 bases map to TRBD2. This CDR3 is 15 amino acids long. Germline V gene sequence: CDR1 SNHLY, CDR2 FYNNEI. V gave up 4 bases and J gave up 3 bases; unmatched junction bases: 4. CDR3 in amino acids: CASSGVAGVYNEQFF. The CDR3 nucleotides read TGTGCCAGCAGTGGGGTAGCGGGGGTCTACAATGAGCAGTTCTTC.

This chain uses TRBV27 with TRBJ2-1, with D possibly being TRBD1 (5 bases). Trimming removed 8 bases at V and 9 bases at J, with 23 bases between. Looked up from germline, CDR1 is MNHEY and CDR2 is SMNVEV (reference sequence). The CDR3 extends over 15 amino acids. In nucleotides, the CDR3 is TGTGCCAGCTCCTTCTCGCAGGGTCCCTCCACTGAGCAGTTCTTC. This codes for CASSFSQGPSTEQFF.

The V and J genes are TRBV30 and TRBJ1-1; no definite D call. This CDR3 is built from 12 residues. V gave up 3 bases and J gave up 3 bases, with 8 bases separating them. Germline assignment: CDR1 GTSNPN and CDR2 SVGIG (reference sequence). The CDR3 loop is CAWRRLYTEAFF. CDR3 bases: TGTGCCTGGAGGCGGCTGTACACTGAAGCTTTCTTT.

The table lists this clone with a few counts. This sequence joins TRBV27 and TRBJ2-4; the D is unclear. The germline V and J ends were trimmed by 2 bases and 7 bases, with 21 bases remaining between them. Germline V lookup: CDR1 MNHEY, CDR2 SMNVEV (reference sequence). The CDR3 contains 17 residues. The CDR3 loop reads CASSLSLPRAGSNIQYF. As DNA, the CDR3 is TGTGCCAGCAGTTTAAGCCTCCCACGGGCAGGTAGCAACATTCAGTACTTC.

The chain recombines TRBV28 with TRBJ2-2; D may be TRBD2 (5 bases). The CDR3 spans 15 residues. The germline gives CDR1 MDHEN, CDR2 SYDVKM. Between the trimmed V and J ends, which lost 6 bases and 4 bases, there was a span of 15 bases. CDR3 region: CASSPPRGSTGELFF. The CDR3 region has the DNA TGTGCCAGCAGCCCCCCCCGGGGAAGCACCGGGGAGCTGTTTTTT.

The chain recombines TRBV4-2 with TRBJ2-7, with no clear D. The germline V gene has CDR1 LGHNA and CDR2 YNFKEQ. Deletions cut 0 bases from V and 7 bases from J, with 10 bases between. The CDR3 spans 13 residues. The CDR3 spells CASSQEITGEQYF. CDR3 nucleotide sequence: TGTGCCAGCAGCCAAGAAATTACTGGGGAGCAGTACTTC.

The chain is built from TRBV2 and TRBJ2-5, with 16 positions matching TRBD2. The trim removed 8 bases at V and 1 base at J, leaving 7 bases unmatched. Germline V gene lookup returns CDR1 SNHLY and CDR2 FYNNEI. CDR3 length: 17 residues. The CDR3 loop is CASGTSGRAIAQETQYF. In nucleotides, the CDR3 is TGTGCCAGCGGGACTAGCGGGAGGGCAATAGCCCAAGAGACCCAGTACTTC.

The chain recombines TRBV28 with TRBJ2-7; D gene uncertain. CDR1 and CDR2 (germline): MDHEN, SYDVKM. Deletions cut 2 bases from V and 2 bases from J, with 7 bases between. The CDR3 totals 13 residues. The CDR3 DNA sequence: TGTGCCAGCAGTTTAGGGCAGCCCTACGAGCAGTACTTC. It codes for CASSLGQPYEQYF.

This clone was detected only once. The V gene is TRBV5-1, the J gene TRBJ2-1; weak D call: TRBD1 (5 bases). V lost 0 bases and J lost 7, with 20 bases in between. There are 17 residues in the CDR3. Per the germline V gene, CDR1 is SGHRS and CDR2 is YFSETQ. The CDR3 DNA is TGCGCCAGCAGCTTGGCCCCCCTTCCCGCAGGGAATAATGAGCAGTTCTTC. It specifies CASSLAPLPAGNNEQFF.

The chain joins TRBV9 to TRBJ1-3; D remains ambiguous. Trimming pared 3 bases from V and 0 bases from J, leaving 13 bases between. CDR1 SGDLS and CDR2 YYNGEE come from the germline V gene. The CDR3 totals 16 residues. In DNA form, the CDR3 reads TGTGCCAGCAGCGAAGACTCTCCTGGCTCTGGAAACACCATATATTTT. Translated: CASSEDSPGSGNTIYF.

As concerns this clone: The same CDR3 can be traced to other DNA sequences in this sample. V is TRBV5-4 and J is TRBJ1-1, with a weak D call TRBD1 (5 bases). This CDR3 has 14 residues. V was clipped by 0 bases and J by 5 bases, with 11 bases between them. Per the germline V gene, CDR1 is SGHNT and CDR2 is YYREEE (reference sequence). The CDR3 DNA reads as TGTGCCAGCAGCTTGGACTCAGGGCGGACTGAAGCTTTCTTT. Protein: CASSLDSGRTEAFF.